The 15 T cell receptor beta chains in this list originate from one sample, sequenced in a study of CD8 T cells in ankylosing spondylitis. TCRdb reanalysed the 5' RACE reads using MiXCR and keeps one entry per CDR3 protein. The sample holds more than 250,000 distinct CDR3 sequences, 11% seen once. What was sequenced was blood, either unsorted or a sorted T cell fraction (not recorded which). The receptors were sampled from a female donor with ankylosing spondylitis or in good health (not recorded which).

This clonotype was recorded many times. The rearrangement joins TRBV9 to TRBJ2-2, with D unclear. The CDR3 has 15 amino acids. V was cut by 0 bases and J by 4 bases, with 10 bases left in between. Germline-derived CDR1 and CDR2 are SGDLS and YYNGEE. CDR3 bases: TGTGCCAGCAGCGTAGTTCAAGGGTTCACCGGGGAGCTGTTTTTT. Translated, it gives CASSVVQGFTGELFF.

Comments on this clonotype: A much larger clone is a single base away; this may be a read error. V usage is TRBV6-1 and J usage is TRBJ2-3, with 8 bases matching TRBD1. From germline, CDR1 is MNHNS and CDR2 SASEGT. The CDR3 runs to 14 residues. The junction had 5 bases not matched to a gene; V was cut back by 5 bases and J by 4 bases. CDR3 sequence reads: CASSKGQEADTQYF. CDR3 DNA sequence: TGTGCCAGCAGTAAGGGACAGGAGGCAGATACGCAGTATTTT.

This clonotype was counted ten times or more. V is TRBV20-1 and J is TRBJ2-1, with no clear D. The CDR3 covers 20 residues. From germline, CDR1 is DFQATT and CDR2 SNEGSKA (reference sequence). Deletions cut 3 bases from V and 1 base from J, with 28 bases between. The CDR3 nucleotides read TGCAGTGCTAGGGTCAAGAAGGGCCTCCCCCGTTACCGATCCTACAATGAGCAGTTCTTC. Translation gives CSARVKKGLPRYRSYNEQFF.

This clonotype was counted between two and nine times. The chain employs TRBV6-1 and TRBJ2-7; no reliable D call. This CDR3 has 15 residues. Trimming removed 8 bases from V and 1 base from J, with 18 bases in between. CDR1 MNHNS and CDR2 SASEGT come from the germline V gene. Here the CDR3 reads CASPRRGCRSYEQYF. CDR3 DNA: TGTGCCAGCCCCCGACGCGGATGCCGGTCCTACGAGCAGTACTTC.

This clonotype was recorded many times. Germline is not matched at one junction end, which may reflect a read error. The rearrangement joins TRBV6-6 to TRBJ2-5; D is ambiguous. CDR3 length: 11 residues. Germline CDR1 and CDR2: MNHNY and SVGAGI (reference sequence). CDR3 sequence (DNA): TGTGCCAGCAGTTACTCGACAATCCTGAGGTTC. As protein: CASSYSTILRF.

This clonotype occurred a few times. This rearrangement joins TRBV11-1 to TRBJ1-3; D gene uncertain. The V and J ends lost 5 bases and 0 bases respectively, with 20 bases between them. CDR3 length equals 18 residues. Germline CDR1 reads SGHAT; CDR2 reads FQDESV (reference sequence). The CDR3 here is CASSRRGLGPISGNTIYF. In nucleotides, the CDR3 is TGTGCCAGCAGCCGTCGAGGATTAGGGCCTATCTCTGGAAACACCATATATTTT.

This clonotype was recorded many times. The genes are TRBV7-2 and TRBJ1-1; 11 nucleotides line up with TRBD1. The CDR3 runs 18 residues. After removal of 7 bases from V and 3 bases from J, the junction contained 16 bases not matched to a gene. Germline CDR1 is SGHTA and CDR2 is FQGNSA. This chain's CDR3 is CASTLLGQGEVKDTEAFF. CDR3 bases: TGTGCCAGCACCCTACTGGGACAGGGGGAAGTAAAGGACACTGAAGCTTTCTTT.

This clonotype was seen ten or more times. V usage is TRBV29-1 and J usage is TRBJ1-6, with no clear D. Germline CDR1 and CDR2: SQVTM and ANQGSEA. V gave up 6 bases and J gave up 7 bases, with 13 bases separating them. The CDR3 is 13 residues long. Here the CDR3 DNA reads TGCAGCGTCCGACACGACCTAAATTCACCCCTCCACTTT. Translated, it gives CSVRHDLNSPLHF.

Notes on this clonotype: The germline gene is not matched at one end of the junction; a read error may be the cause. The chain recombines TRBV4-1 with TRBJ2-4; TRBD1 or TRBD2 may be the D gene (5 bases each). The CDR3 has 18 amino acids. Germline CDR1 and CDR2: MGHRA and YSYEKL. DNA of the CDR3: TGCACCAGCAGCCAGGGACCGGTTAGGGGAAGAGCCAAAAACATTCAGTACTTC. It translates to CTSSQGPVRGRAKNIQYF.

This clonotype was seen at least ten times. This sequence joins TRBV5-1 and TRBJ1-6, with 7 positions matching TRBD1. This CDR3 has 14 residues. CDR1 and CDR2 from the germline V gene are SGHRS and YFSETQ. The trim removed 0 bases at V and 8 bases at J, leaving 2 bases unmatched. The CDR3 coding sequence is TGCGCCAGCAGCTTGGGAGGGGGCGATTCACCCCTCCACTTT. Translated: CASSLGGGDSPLHF.

This clonotype showed up many times. The chain couples TRBV7-2 to TRBJ2-7, with D possibly being TRBD1 (6 bases). The CDR3 spans 15 residues. The V and J ends lost 5 bases and 3 bases respectively, with 17 bases between them. The germline gives CDR1 SGHTA, CDR2 FQGNSA. The CDR3 is CASSTRQVVRYEQYF. The CDR3 coding sequence is TGTGCCAGCAGCACCAGACAGGTTGTACGCTACGAGCAGTACTTC.

In its sample, this clonotype was seen many times. The V call is TRBV15, the J call TRBJ1-4, with 8 bases identical to TRBD1. This CDR3 comprises 17 residues. The germline gives CDR1 LNHNV, CDR2 YYDKDF (reference sequence). V trimming: 0 bases; J trimming: 3 bases; junction bases outside the gene matches: 6. DNA for the CDR3: TGTGCCACCAGCAGAGATGGGCGGACAGGGTCTAATGAAAAACTGTTTTTT. Translating gives CATSRDGRTGSNEKLFF.

This clonotype showed up many times. The J gene is TRBJ1-1, the V gene TRBV18; 9 nucleotides agree with TRBD1. The CDR3 length is 14 residues. CDR1 is KGHSH, CDR2 LQKENI, per germline. V shed 6 bases and J 5 bases; nucleotides not matched to a gene: 7. Here the CDR3 reads CASSETGGRTEAFF. The CDR3 nucleotides read TGTGCCAGCTCTGAGACAGGGGGGCGGACTGAAGCTTTCTTT.

This clonotype was seen many times. The chain is built from TRBV3-1 and TRBJ1-1; D might be TRBD1 (6 bases). Germline CDR1 is LGHDT and CDR2 is YNNKEL (reference sequence). This CDR3 contains 17 residues. The germline V and J ends were trimmed by 2 bases and 1 base, with 17 bases remaining between them. CDR3 in amino acids: CASSQSRGGRPNTEAFF. DNA of the CDR3: TGTGCCAGCAGCCAATCTCGAGGGGGTCGGCCGAACACTGAAGCTTTCTTT. The full variable domain, in which reference TRBV3-1 and TRBJ1-1 provide the parts outside the CDR3, is DTAVSQTPKYLVTQMGNDKSIKCEQNLGHDTMYWYKQDSKKFLKIMFSYNNKELIINETVPNRFSPKSPDKAHLNLHINSLELGDSAVYFCASSQSRGGRPNTEAFFGQGTRLTVV.

This clonotype was picked up many times. J is TRBJ2-3 and V is TRBV21-1. TRBV21-1 is a listed pseudogene. The CDR3 has 15 residues. The CDR3 nucleotides are TGTGCCAGCAGCAAAGGGCGGACTAGCACAGATACGCAGTATTTT. It encodes CASSKGRTSTDTQYF.